The 17 T cell receptor beta chains reported below all come from one sample, sequenced in a study of control samples from healthy donors and cancer patients. The protocol was immunoSEQ multiplex PCR, while the TCRdb copy is restricted to in-frame clones and leaves out a portion. In the table there are about 92,000 clones, roughly four fifths of which are singletons. The sequencing input was blood. The receptors were sampled from a woman aged 55-70 years in good health.

The rearrangement links TRBV5-5 to TRBJ2-3, with a weak D call TRBD2 (6 bases). The CDR3 extends over 16 amino acids. V gave up 4 bases and J gave up 1 base, with 16 bases separating them. Per the germline V gene, CDR1 is SGHKS and CDR2 is YYEKEE (reference sequence). CDR3 amino acids: CASSAVGGVRTDTQYF. As DNA, the CDR3 is TGTGCCAGCAGCGCCGTGGGCGGGGTACGCACAGATACGCAGTATTTT.

The rearrangement uses TRBV27 and TRBJ1-4; 12 bases are a match to TRBD1. This CDR3 comprises 19 residues. The germline V gene has CDR1 MNHEY and CDR2 SMNVEV (reference sequence). V dropped 3 bases and J dropped 7; count of bases not matched to a gene: 15. The CDR3 protein is CASSFRDRGPSTRGEKLFF. The DNA of the CDR3 is TGTGCCAGCAGTTTCCGGGACAGGGGGCCCTCGACAAGAGGTGAAAAACTGTTTTTT.

The chain joins TRBV5-1 to TRBJ2-2; TRBD2 is a possible D gene (6 bases). Trimming took off 4 bases at V and 1 base at J, with 14 bases between the two ends. Germline V gives CDR1 SGHRS, CDR2 YFSETQ. The CDR3 loop spans 16 amino acids. The CDR3 sequence is CASSPLGSGNTGELFF. In DNA, the CDR3 is TGCGCCAGCAGCCCGTTAGGTAGCGGGAACACCGGGGAGCTGTTTTTT.

The chain is built from TRBV10-3 and TRBJ2-3; D ambiguous. The CDR3 has 16 amino acids. V was clipped by 0 bases and J by 3 bases, with 13 bases between them. CDR1 is ENHRY, CDR2 SYGVKD, per germline. The CDR3, as DNA: TGTGCCATCAGTGAGTCGGCAGGAGATAGGACAGATACGCAGTATTTT. Protein sequence: CAISESAGDRTDTQYF.

The chain carries TRBV5-6 and TRBJ1-1; possible D gene TRBD1, 6 bases. The germline V and J ends were trimmed by 2 bases and 5 bases, with 10 bases remaining between them. CDR3 length: 13 residues. Germline loops: CDR1 SGHDT, CDR2 YYEEEE. CDR3 nucleotides: TGTGCCAGCAGCTTCGGGGGCGGAACTGAAGCTTTCTTT. Amino acid sequence: CASSFGGGTEAFF.

This chain links TRBV11-2 with TRBJ2-7; 8 nucleotides align to TRBD1. V lost 1 base, J lost 2 bases, and 1 base stayed unmatched. This CDR3 has 14 amino acids. From germline, CDR1 is SGHAT and CDR2 FQNNGV. The CDR3 region is CASSLVQGAYEQYF. CDR3 coding DNA: TGTGCCAGCAGCTTAGTACAGGGGGCCTACGAGCAGTACTTC.

The chain recombines TRBV7-9 with TRBJ1-4, with no clear D. Germline CDR1 SEHNR, CDR2 FQNEAQ (reference sequence). V lost 5 bases and J lost 4, with 11 bases in between. This CDR3 comprises 14 residues. CDR3 nucleotide sequence: TGTGCCAGCAGCCCTCGCCTCAGTAATGAAAAACTGTTTTTT. Amino acids: CASSPRLSNEKLFF.

This clone was seen just once. The V gene is TRBV6-2 or TRBV6-3, the J gene TRBJ2-2, with 11 bases lining up with TRBD2. The V segment lost 6 bases and the J segment 2 bases; nucleotides outside the gene matches: 11. This CDR3 region has 18 residues. Germline-derived CDR1 and CDR2 are MNHEY and SVGEGT. This CDR3 reads CASSRHGGLAGNTGELFF. The DNA for the CDR3 is TGTGCCAGCAGCCGGCACGGTGGACTAGCGGGTAACACCGGGGAGCTGTTTTTT.

The rearrangement uses TRBV2 and TRBJ2-7; the D gene is possibly TRBD1 (6 bases). Trimming removed 8 bases from V and 4 bases from J, with 15 bases in between. CDR1 is SNHLY and CDR2 is FYNNEI in the germline V gene. This CDR3 has 13 amino acids. The CDR3 loop reads CASGPTDSYEQYF. The CDR3 bases are TGTGCCAGCGGCCCCACGGACAGTTACGAGCAGTACTTC.

This sequence joins TRBV6-5 and TRBJ1-2; TRBD1 agrees at 9 bases. This CDR3 is 14 amino acids long. V was pared by 6 bases and J by 1 base, with 3 bases of the junction left unmatched. Germline values: CDR1 MNHEY, CDR2 SVGAGI. CDR3 bases: TGTGCCAGCAGCGGACAGGGGAGTAACTATGGCTACACCTTC. It codes for CASSGQGSNYGYTF.

This sequence joins TRBV12-3 or TRBV12-4 and TRBJ2-1; D remains ambiguous. The V gene lost 4 bases and the J gene lost 3 bases, with 7 bases spanning the gap. The CDR3 totals 13 residues. CDR3 nucleotides: TGTGCCAGCAGTTCGTATCTCTACAATGAGCAGTTCTTC. This encodes CASSSYLYNEQFF.

V and J are TRBV7-9 and TRBJ2-7; a weak D match, TRBD1 (5 bases). CDR3 length equals 14 residues. The germline CDR1 and CDR2 sequences are SEHNR and FQNEAQ (reference sequence). The ends were cut back, 5 bases at V and 1 base at J, with 12 bases in the middle. The CDR3 DNA is TGTGCCAGCAGCCCTAAGGGGCAGTCCTACGAGCAGTACTTC. It specifies CASSPKGQSYEQYF. Using reference TRBV7-9 and TRBJ2-7 for the parts outside the CDR3, the full variable domain is DTGVSQNPRHKITKRGQNVTFRCDPISEHNRLYWYRQTLGQGPEFLTYFQNEAQLEKSRLLSDRFSAERPKGSFSTLEIQRTEQGDSAMYLCASSPKGQSYEQYFGPGTRLTVT.

This clone has just a few counts. This chain joins TRBV19 and TRBJ2-2; D not resolved. The CDR3 totals 15 residues. V lost 1 base to trimming and J lost 3 bases, with 9 bases between them. Germline V CDR1 and CDR2: LNHDA, SQIVND (reference sequence). In nucleotides, the CDR3 is TGTGCCAGTAGTATAGGCCTGTTGGACACCGGGGAGCTGTTTTTT. Amino acid sequence: CASSIGLLDTGELFF. The full variable domain, in which reference TRBV19 and TRBJ2-2 provide the parts outside the CDR3, is DGGITQSPKYLFRKEGQNVTLSCEQNLNHDAMYWYRQDPGQGLRLIYYSQIVNDFQKGDIAEGYSVSREKKESFPLTVTSAQKNPTAFYLCASSIGLLDTGELFFGEGSRLTVL.

The chain has TRBV5-4 and TRBJ2-5; D call uncertain. CDR1 and CDR2 (germline): SGHNT, YYREEE (reference sequence). Deletions cut 4 bases from V and 1 base from J, with 11 bases between. This CDR3 comprises 14 residues. The CDR3 bases are TGTGCCAGCAGCCCGGCCCCGATCCAAGAGACCCAGTACTTC. This codes for CASSPAPIQETQYF.

The chain links TRBV6-5 to TRBJ1-6, with TRBD1 matching over 8 bases. Germline V gives CDR1 MNHEY, CDR2 SVGAGI. This CDR3 has 15 amino acids. V gave up 5 bases and J gave up 8 bases; unmatched junction bases: 8. DNA for the CDR3: TGTGCCAGCAGTCTGACAGGGGCGGGCGATTCACCCCTCCACTTT. This gives the protein CASSLTGAGDSPLHF.

This clone has only one observation. This chain joins TRBV25-1 and TRBJ1-1; tentatively, D is TRBD1 (6 bases). Germline CDR1 is MGHDK and CDR2 is SYGVNS. With 0 bases removed from V and 3 bases from J, the gap between germline ends came to 17 bases. CDR3 length equals 17 residues. Here the CDR3 reads CASSEYLMSGGDTEAFF. DNA of the CDR3: TGTGCCAGCAGTGAATATCTTATGAGCGGGGGCGACACTGAAGCTTTCTTT.

The chain has TRBV2 and TRBJ2-3; TRBD2 is a possible D gene (6 bases). Trimming pared 8 bases from V and 4 bases from J, leaving 7 bases between. Germline V gives CDR1 SNHLY, CDR2 FYNNEI. CDR3 size: 11 residues. CDR3 residues: CASRGADTQYF. CDR3 coding DNA: TGTGCCAGCCGCGGGGCAGATACGCAGTATTTT.